The entry below gives a single T cell receptor (beta chain) sequence along with its context. The antigen remains unidentified. Trimming stripped 6 bases from V and 7 bases from J, with 15 bases between. Germline CDR1 is DFQATT and CDR2 is SNEGSKA (reference sequence). The CDR3 runs 12 residues. MiXCR, run by TCRdb on the RT-PCR reads, gives a single entry per CDR3 protein. The table lists roughly 570,000 distinct CDR3 sequences, less than 15% of them singletons. This entry comes from a study of response to subunit inactivated influenza vaccine. Study-wide results and limits: Authors proposed each seasonal influenza vaccination draws in few new T cells.

The starting material was PBMCs from blood, obtained less than 13 days after vaccination. The receptor comes from a man aged 45-65 years who received an inactivated influenza vaccine. The chain has TRBV20-1 and TRBJ2-5; D is perhaps TRBD1 or TRBD2 (5 bases each). This CDR3 is CSARGQWGTQYF. The CDR3 coding sequence is TGCAGTGCCCGGGGCCAGTGGGGGACCCAGTACTTC.